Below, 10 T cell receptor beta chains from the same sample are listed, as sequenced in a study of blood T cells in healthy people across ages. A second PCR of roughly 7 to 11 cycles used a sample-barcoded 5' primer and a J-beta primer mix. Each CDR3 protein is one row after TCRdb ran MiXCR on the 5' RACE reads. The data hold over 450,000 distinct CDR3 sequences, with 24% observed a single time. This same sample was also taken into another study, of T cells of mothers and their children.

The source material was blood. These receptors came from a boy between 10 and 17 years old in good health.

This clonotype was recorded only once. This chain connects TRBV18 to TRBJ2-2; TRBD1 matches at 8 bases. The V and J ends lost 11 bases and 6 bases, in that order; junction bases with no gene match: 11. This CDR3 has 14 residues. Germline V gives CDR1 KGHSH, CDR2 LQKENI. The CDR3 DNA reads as TGTGCCGGCGACTCCGGGACAGGACCCGGGGAGCTGTTTTTT. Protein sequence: CAGDSGTGPGELFF.

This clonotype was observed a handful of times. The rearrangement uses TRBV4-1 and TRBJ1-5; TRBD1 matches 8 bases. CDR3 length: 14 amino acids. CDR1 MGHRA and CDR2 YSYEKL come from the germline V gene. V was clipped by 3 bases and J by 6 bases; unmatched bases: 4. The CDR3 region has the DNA TGCGCCAGCAGCCACGGACAGGGCGGTCAGCCCCAGCATTTT. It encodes CASSHGQGGQPQHF.

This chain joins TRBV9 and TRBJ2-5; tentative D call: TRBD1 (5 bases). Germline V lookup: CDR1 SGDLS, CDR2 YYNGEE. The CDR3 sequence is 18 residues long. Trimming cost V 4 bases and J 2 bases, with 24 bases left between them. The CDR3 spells CASSRGAGFSGDQETQYF. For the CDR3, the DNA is TGTGCCAGCAGCCGTGGGGCAGGGTTTAGTGGGGATCAAGAGACCCAGTACTTC.

In DNA, the CDR3 is TGTGCCAGCATAGATGGGGGCACAGATACGCAGTATTTT. Its translation is CASIDGGTDTQYF. The genes are TRBV12-3 or TRBV12-4 and TRBJ2-3, with D unresolved. V was trimmed by 7 bases and J by 1 base, leaving 9 bases between them. The CDR3 runs 13 residues.

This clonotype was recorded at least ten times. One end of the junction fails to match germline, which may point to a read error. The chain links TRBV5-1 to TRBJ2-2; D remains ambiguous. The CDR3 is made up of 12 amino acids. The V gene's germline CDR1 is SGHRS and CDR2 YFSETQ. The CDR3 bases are TGTGCCAGCAGTTTTAACACCGGGGAGCTGTTTTTT. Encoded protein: CASSFNTGELFF.

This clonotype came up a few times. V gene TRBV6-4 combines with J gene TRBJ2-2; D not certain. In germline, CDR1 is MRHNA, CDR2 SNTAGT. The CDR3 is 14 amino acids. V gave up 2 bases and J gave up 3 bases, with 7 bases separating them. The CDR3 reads CASSDGLYTGELFF. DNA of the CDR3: TGTGCCAGCAGTGACGGGCTATACACCGGGGAGCTGTTTTTT.

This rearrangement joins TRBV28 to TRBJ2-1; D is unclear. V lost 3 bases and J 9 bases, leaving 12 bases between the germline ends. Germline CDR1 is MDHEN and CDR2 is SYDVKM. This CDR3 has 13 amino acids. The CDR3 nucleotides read TGTGCCAGCAGTTTCCTACTTCTGGGTGAGCAGTTCTTC. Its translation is CASSFLLLGEQFF.

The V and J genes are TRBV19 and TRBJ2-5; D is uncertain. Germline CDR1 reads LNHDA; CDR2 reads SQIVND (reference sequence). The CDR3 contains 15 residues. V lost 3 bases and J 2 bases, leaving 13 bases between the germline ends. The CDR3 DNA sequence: TGTGCCAGTAGTATCGCGGTAGTAGGACAAGAGACCCAGTACTTC. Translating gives CASSIAVVGQETQYF.

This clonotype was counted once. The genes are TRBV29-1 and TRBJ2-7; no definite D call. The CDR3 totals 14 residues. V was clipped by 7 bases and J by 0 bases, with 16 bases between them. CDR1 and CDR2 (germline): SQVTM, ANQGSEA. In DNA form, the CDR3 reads TGCAGCGCCCGTGGTTATGCCACCTCCTACGAGCAGTACTTC. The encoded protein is CSARGYATSYEQYF.

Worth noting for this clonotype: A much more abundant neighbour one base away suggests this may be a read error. CDR3 DNA: TGCAGTGCTAGAGAGGACATAAGTGCAATAGCGGGCCATAGAATAGCCAACAACATTCAGTACTTC. It codes for CSAREDISAIAGHRIANNIQYF. The chain employs TRBV20-1 and TRBJ2-4; TRBD2 agrees at 7 bases. The CDR3 spans 22 residues. Germline V lookup: CDR1 DFQATT, CDR2 SNEGSKA (reference sequence).